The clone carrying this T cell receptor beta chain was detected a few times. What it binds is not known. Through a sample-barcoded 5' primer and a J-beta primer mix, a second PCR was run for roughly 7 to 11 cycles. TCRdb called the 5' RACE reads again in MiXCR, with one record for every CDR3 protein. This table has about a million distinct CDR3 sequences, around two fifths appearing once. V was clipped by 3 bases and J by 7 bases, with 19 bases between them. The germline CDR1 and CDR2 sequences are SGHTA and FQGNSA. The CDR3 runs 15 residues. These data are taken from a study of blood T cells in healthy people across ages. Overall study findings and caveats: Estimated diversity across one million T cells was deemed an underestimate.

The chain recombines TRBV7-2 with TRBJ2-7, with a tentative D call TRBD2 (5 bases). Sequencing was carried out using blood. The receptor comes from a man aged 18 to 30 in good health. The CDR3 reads CASSFLSGISGEQYF. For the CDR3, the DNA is TGTGCCAGCAGCTTCCTATCCGGGATCTCGGGAGAGCAGTACTTC.